The rows below give T cell receptor beta chains drawn from one sample of a study of CD8 T cells in Susac syndrome. TCRdb reanalysed the immunoSEQ multiplex PCR reads using MiXCR and keeps one entry per CDR3 protein. The sample lists about 210,000 distinct CDR3 sequences, 95% occurring once. The source material was CD4+ T cells from PBMCs. The receptors were gathered from a human donor with multiple sclerosis. Both conserved end residues are part of each CDR3. Each record gives: D gene, clone size, J gene, CDR3 length, V gene, CDR3 protein, CDR3 DNA. A D gene is named only where the DNA matches it firmly. Clone size is shown for a subset of rows, as once, few, many or a class of expanded clone.

d_gene: TRBD1
abundance: NA
j_gene: TRBJ2-1
len: 17
v_gene: TRBV10-3
CDR3aa: CAISESTSGGSYNEQFF
CDR3nt: TGTGCCATCAGTGAGTCGACATCAGGGGGCTCCTACAATGAGCAGTTCTTC

d_gene: TRBD2
abundance: NA
j_gene: TRBJ2-3
len: 15
v_gene: TRBV20-1
CDR3aa: CSASGASGRTDTQYF
CDR3nt: TGCAGTGCTAGTGGTGCTAGCGGGAGGACAGATACGCAGTATTTT

d_gene: TRBD2
abundance: NA
j_gene: TRBJ2-7
len: 14
v_gene: TRBV28
CDR3aa: CASSPPSGSYEQYF
CDR3nt: TGTGCCAGCAGTCCTCCTAGCGGCTCCTACGAGCAGTACTTC

d_gene: NA
abundance: NA
j_gene: TRBJ2-1
len: 13
v_gene: TRBV15
CDR3aa: CATSRTPRGEQFF
CDR3nt: TGTGCCACCAGCAGGACTCCGCGGGGTGAGCAGTTCTTC

d_gene: NA
abundance: once
j_gene: TRBJ1-4
len: 17
v_gene: TRBV15
CDR3aa: CATLFDSLTATNEKLFF
CDR3nt: TGTGCCACCCTGTTCGACAGTCTTACTGCAACTAATGAAAAACTGTTTTTT

d_gene: TRBD2
abundance: NA
j_gene: TRBJ2-1
len: 16
v_gene: TRBV20-1
CDR3aa: CSARRLAGETYNEQFF
CDR3nt: TGCAGTGCTAGACGACTAGCGGGAGAAACTTACAATGAGCAGTTCTTC

d_gene: TRBD1
abundance: NA
j_gene: TRBJ1-2
len: 17
v_gene: TRBV20-1
CDR3aa: CSARFYTGTGIMYGYTF
CDR3nt: TGCAGTGCTAGATTTTACACCGGGACAGGGATCATGTATGGCTACACCTTC

d_gene: NA
abundance: NA
j_gene: TRBJ2-7
len: 14
v_gene: TRBV5-1
CDR3aa: CASSFRLSSYEQYF
CDR3nt: TGCGCCAGCAGCTTTAGACTGAGCTCCTACGAGCAGTACTTC

d_gene: NA
abundance: NA
j_gene: TRBJ2-7
len: 14
v_gene: TRBV20-1
CDR3aa: CSARDQNRQEEQYF
CDR3nt: TGCAGTGCTAGAGATCAGAACAGGCAAGAAGAGCAGTACTTC

d_gene: NA
abundance: NA
j_gene: TRBJ1-1
len: 15
v_gene: TRBV5-1
CDR3aa: CASSRFGGRDTEAFF
CDR3nt: TGCGCCAGCAGCAGGTTCGGGGGGCGGGACACTGAAGCTTTCTTT

d_gene: TRBD2
abundance: NA
j_gene: TRBJ2-7
len: 16
v_gene: TRBV3-1
CDR3aa: CASSQRRPAGAAKQYF
CDR3nt: TGTGCCAGCAGCCAACGTCGACCAGCGGGAGCGGCCAAGCAGTACTTC

d_gene: NA
abundance: NA
j_gene: TRBJ1-3
len: 10
v_gene: TRBV27
CDR3aa: CASARNHIYF
CDR3nt: TGTGCCAGCGCCCGAAATCACATATATTTT

d_gene: NA
abundance: NA
j_gene: TRBJ2-3
len: 14
v_gene: TRBV14
CDR3aa: CASGKVYGTDTQYF
CDR3nt: TGTGCCAGCGGGAAAGTCTACGGCACAGATACGCAGTATTTT

d_gene: TRBD2
abundance: NA
j_gene: TRBJ2-1
len: 14
v_gene: TRBV6-6
CDR3aa: CASRPSGGANEQFF
CDR3nt: TGTGCCAGCAGGCCCAGCGGGGGGGCAAATGAGCAGTTCTTC

d_gene: NA
abundance: NA
j_gene: TRBJ1-5
len: 17
v_gene: TRBV23-1
CDR3aa: CASSQSIRSYSNQPQHF
CDR3nt: TGCGCCAGCAGTCAATCGATCCGATCTTATAGCAATCAGCCCCAGCATTTT

d_gene: NA
abundance: once
j_gene: TRBJ2-3
len: 15
v_gene: TRBV14
CDR3aa: CASKRLLDGADTQYF
CDR3nt: TGTGCCAGCAAGAGGTTACTGGACGGGGCAGATACGCAGTATTTT

d_gene: TRBD1
abundance: NA
j_gene: TRBJ2-5
len: 15
v_gene: TRBV18
CDR3aa: CASSLQGRSQETQYF
CDR3nt: TGTGCCAGCTCACTACAGGGGCGCAGCCAAGAGACCCAGTACTTC

d_gene: NA
abundance: NA
j_gene: TRBJ1-2
len: 14
v_gene: TRBV15
CDR3aa: CATKAGHDDYGYTF
CDR3nt: TGTGCCACCAAGGCGGGACACGATGACTATGGCTACACCTTC

d_gene: TRBD2
abundance: NA
j_gene: TRBJ2-5
len: 16
v_gene: TRBV30
CDR3aa: CAWSSIGLADQETQYF
CDR3nt: TGTGCCTGGAGTTCCATAGGACTAGCGGATCAAGAGACCCAGTACTTC

d_gene: TRBD1
abundance: NA
j_gene: TRBJ2-1
len: 14
v_gene: TRBV12-3/TRBV12-4
CDR3aa: CASSPDRVYNEQFF
CDR3nt: TGTGCCAGCAGTCCCGACAGGGTTTACAATGAGCAGTTCTTC

d_gene: NA
abundance: NA
j_gene: TRBJ2-7
len: 12
v_gene: TRBV3-1
CDR3aa: CASSHGGGEQYF
CDR3nt: TGTGCCAGCAGCCATGGGGGCGGGGAGCAGTACTTC

d_gene: TRBD1
abundance: NA
j_gene: TRBJ2-7
len: 15
v_gene: TRBV11-2
CDR3aa: CASSIPGQVAYEQYF
CDR3nt: TGTGCCAGCAGCATCCCGGGACAGGTCGCCTACGAGCAGTACTTC

d_gene: TRBD2
abundance: NA
j_gene: TRBJ2-1
len: 17
v_gene: TRBV7-9
CDR3aa: CASSKGTSAISYNEQFF
CDR3nt: TGTGCCAGCAGCAAAGGGACTAGCGCCATCTCCTACAATGAGCAGTTCTTC

d_gene: NA
abundance: NA
j_gene: TRBJ1-4
len: 16
v_gene: TRBV5-1
CDR3aa: CASSREATGPGEKLFF
CDR3nt: TGCGCCAGCAGCCGTGAAGCAACAGGGCCGGGGGAAAAACTGTTTTTT

d_gene: NA
abundance: NA
j_gene: TRBJ2-1
len: 13
v_gene: TRBV7-9
CDR3aa: CASSPYKYNEQFF
CDR3nt: TGTGCCAGCAGCCCCTATAAGTACAATGAGCAGTTCTTC

d_gene: NA
abundance: NA
j_gene: TRBJ2-1
len: 15
v_gene: TRBV28
CDR3aa: CASSFDRSSYNEQFF
CDR3nt: TGTGCCAGCAGTTTTGACAGAAGCTCCTACAATGAGCAGTTCTTC

d_gene: NA
abundance: NA
j_gene: TRBJ2-1
len: 12
v_gene: TRBV7-2
CDR3aa: CASSLIVDEQFF
CDR3nt: TGTGCCAGCAGCTTAATCGTAGATGAGCAGTTCTTC

d_gene: NA
abundance: NA
j_gene: TRBJ1-2
len: 14
v_gene: TRBV4-1
CDR3aa: CASSQEQGTGGYTF
CDR3nt: TGCGCCAGCAGCCAAGAGCAGGGGACGGGTGGCTACACCTTC

d_gene: NA
abundance: NA
j_gene: TRBJ1-2
len: 13
v_gene: TRBV2
CDR3aa: CASREDPRTGYTF
CDR3nt: TGTGCCAGCAGGGAGGACCCCAGGACTGGCTACACCTTC

d_gene: TRBD2
abundance: NA
j_gene: TRBJ2-1
len: 16
v_gene: TRBV11-2
CDR3aa: CASSLVAGGLYNEQFF
CDR3nt: TGTGCCAGCAGCTTAGTAGCGGGGGGGCTCTACAATGAGCAGTTCTTC

d_gene: TRBD1
abundance: NA
j_gene: TRBJ2-7
len: 13
v_gene: TRBV18
CDR3aa: CASSSGTDYEQYF
CDR3nt: TGTGCCAGCTCATCGGGGACAGACTACGAGCAGTACTTC

d_gene: NA
abundance: NA
j_gene: TRBJ1-1
len: 15
v_gene: TRBV2
CDR3aa: CASSESRAGNTEAFF
CDR3nt: TGTGCCAGCAGTGAAAGTAGGGCAGGGAACACTGAAGCTTTCTTT

d_gene: TRBD1
abundance: NA
j_gene: TRBJ2-7
len: 14
v_gene: TRBV25-1
CDR3aa: CASSGGQGAYEQYF
CDR3nt: TGTGCCAGCAGTGGAGGACAGGGGGCTTACGAGCAGTACTTC

d_gene: NA
abundance: NA
j_gene: TRBJ2-3
len: 13
v_gene: TRBV5-1
CDR3aa: CASNPGLGDTQYF
CDR3nt: TGCGCCAGCAACCCGGGGTTGGGAGATACGCAGTATTTT

d_gene: NA
abundance: NA
j_gene: TRBJ2-1
len: 13
v_gene: TRBV6-5
CDR3aa: CASSYSSLNEQFF
CDR3nt: TGTGCCAGCAGTTACTCGAGCCTGAATGAGCAGTTCTTC

d_gene: NA
abundance: NA
j_gene: TRBJ2-7
len: 12
v_gene: TRBV20-1
CDR3aa: CSAWRGSYEQYF
CDR3nt: TGCAGTGCGTGGCGGGGCTCCTACGAGCAGTACTTC

d_gene: NA
abundance: NA
j_gene: TRBJ1-1
len: 12
v_gene: TRBV29-1
CDR3aa: CSAHKRRGEAFF
CDR3nt: TGCAGCGCCCACAAAAGAAGAGGGGAAGCTTTCTTT

d_gene: TRBD2
abundance: NA
j_gene: TRBJ2-2
len: 13
v_gene: TRBV3-1
CDR3aa: CASVAGGNGELFF
CDR3nt: TGTGCCAGCGTTGCGGGAGGCAACGGGGAGCTGTTTTTT

d_gene: TRBD1
abundance: NA
j_gene: TRBJ2-1
len: 13
v_gene: TRBV6-5
CDR3aa: CASRDRGRGEQFF
CDR3nt: TGTGCCAGCAGGGACAGGGGGCGCGGGGAGCAGTTCTTC

d_gene: TRBD1
abundance: NA
j_gene: TRBJ2-7
len: 15
v_gene: TRBV15
CDR3aa: CATSRLGTGVGEQYF
CDR3nt: TGTGCCACCAGCAGGCTAGGGACAGGGGTTGGGGAGCAGTACTTC

d_gene: NA
abundance: NA
j_gene: TRBJ1-2
len: 15
v_gene: TRBV28
CDR3aa: CASSPTRAATRGYTF
CDR3nt: TGTGCCAGCAGTCCGACACGGGCCGCGACGAGGGGCTACACCTTC